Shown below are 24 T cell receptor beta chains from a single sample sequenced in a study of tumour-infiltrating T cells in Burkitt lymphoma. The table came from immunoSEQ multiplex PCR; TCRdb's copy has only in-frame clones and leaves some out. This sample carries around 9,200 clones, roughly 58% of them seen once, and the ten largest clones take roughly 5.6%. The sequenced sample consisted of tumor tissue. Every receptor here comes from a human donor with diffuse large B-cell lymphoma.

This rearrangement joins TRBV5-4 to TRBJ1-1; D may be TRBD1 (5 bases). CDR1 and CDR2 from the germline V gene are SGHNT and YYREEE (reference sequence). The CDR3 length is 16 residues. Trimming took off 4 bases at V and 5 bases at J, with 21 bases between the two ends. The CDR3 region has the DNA TGTGCCAGCAGCCCCTATGGCAGGTCCTGGGGGACTGAAGCTTTCTTT. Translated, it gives CASSPYGRSWGTEAFF.

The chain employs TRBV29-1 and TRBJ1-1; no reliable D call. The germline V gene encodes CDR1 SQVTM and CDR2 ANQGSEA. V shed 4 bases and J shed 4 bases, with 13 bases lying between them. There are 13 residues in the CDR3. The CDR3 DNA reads TGCAGCGTTGCCGGTTTGTTGGGCACTGAAGCTTTCTTT. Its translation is CSVAGLLGTEAFF.

The CDR3 nucleotides are TGTGCCATCAGAGCACTAGCGGGGCCGTACAATGAGCAGTTCTTC. Translation: CAIRALAGPYNEQFF. V usage is TRBV10-3 and J usage is TRBJ2-1; 10 bases are a match to TRBD2. The V segment lost 6 bases and the J segment 4 bases; nucleotides outside the gene matches: 6. Germline V gives CDR1 ENHRY, CDR2 SYGVKD. The CDR3 runs 15 residues.

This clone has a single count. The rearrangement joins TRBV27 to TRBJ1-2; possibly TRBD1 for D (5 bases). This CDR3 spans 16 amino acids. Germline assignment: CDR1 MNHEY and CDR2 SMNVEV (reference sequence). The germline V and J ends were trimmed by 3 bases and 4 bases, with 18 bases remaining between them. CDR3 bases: TGTGCCAGCAGTTTCTCTCCGACTGCAGGGAGCTATGGCTACACCTTC. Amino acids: CASSFSPTAGSYGYTF.

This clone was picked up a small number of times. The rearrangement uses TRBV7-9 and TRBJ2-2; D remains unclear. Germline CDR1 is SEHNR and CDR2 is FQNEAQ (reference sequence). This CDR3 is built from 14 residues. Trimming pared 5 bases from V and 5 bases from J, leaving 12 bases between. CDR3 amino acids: CASSLRGGTGELFF. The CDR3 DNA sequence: TGTGCCAGCAGCCTACGTGGTGGGACCGGGGAGCTGTTTTTT.

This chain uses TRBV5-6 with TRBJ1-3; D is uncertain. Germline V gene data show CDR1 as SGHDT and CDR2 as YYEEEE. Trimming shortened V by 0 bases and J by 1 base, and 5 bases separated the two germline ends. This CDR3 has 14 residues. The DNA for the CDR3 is TGTGCCAGCAGCTTGGGGGGATCTGGAAACACCATATATTTT. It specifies CASSLGGSGNTIYF.

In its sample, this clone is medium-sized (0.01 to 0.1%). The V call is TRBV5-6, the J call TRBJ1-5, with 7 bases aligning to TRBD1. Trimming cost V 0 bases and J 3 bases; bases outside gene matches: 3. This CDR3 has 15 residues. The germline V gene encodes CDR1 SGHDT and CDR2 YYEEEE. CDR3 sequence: CASSLGDRDNQPQHF. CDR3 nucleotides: TGTGCCAGCAGCTTGGGTGACAGGGACAATCAGCCCCAGCATTTT.

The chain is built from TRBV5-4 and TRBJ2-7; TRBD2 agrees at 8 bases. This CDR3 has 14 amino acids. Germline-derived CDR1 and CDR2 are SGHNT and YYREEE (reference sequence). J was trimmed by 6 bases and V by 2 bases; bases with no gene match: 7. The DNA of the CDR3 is TGTGCCAGCAGCTTCGGGGGGGCATCGGGCGAGCAGTACTTC. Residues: CASSFGGASGEQYF.

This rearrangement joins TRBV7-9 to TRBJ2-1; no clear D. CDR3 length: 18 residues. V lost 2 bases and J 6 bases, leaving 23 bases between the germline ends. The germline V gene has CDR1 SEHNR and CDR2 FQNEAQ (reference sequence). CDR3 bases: TGTGCCAGCAGCTTAAGAGTTAAGGATTCGGTTCGCCCCAATGAGCAGTTCTTC. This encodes CASSLRVKDSVRPNEQFF.

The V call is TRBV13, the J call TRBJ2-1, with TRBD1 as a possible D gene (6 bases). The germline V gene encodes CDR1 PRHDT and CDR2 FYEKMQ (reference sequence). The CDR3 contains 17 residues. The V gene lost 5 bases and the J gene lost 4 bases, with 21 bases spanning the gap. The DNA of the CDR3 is TGTGCCAGCAGCAAAGCAGTAGGGACACAGTTTTACAATGAGCAGTTCTTC. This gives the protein CASSKAVGTQFYNEQFF.

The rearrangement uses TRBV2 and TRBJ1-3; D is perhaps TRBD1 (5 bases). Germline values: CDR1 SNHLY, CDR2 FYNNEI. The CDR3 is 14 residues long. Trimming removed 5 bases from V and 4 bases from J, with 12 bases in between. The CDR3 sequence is CASSSGLGGNTIYF. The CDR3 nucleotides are TGTGCCAGCAGTTCAGGGCTTGGAGGAAACACCATATATTTT.

The CDR3, as DNA: TGTGCCAGCGGGACTTTGTATCAGCCCCAGCATTTT. Residues: CASGTLYQPQHF. The J gene is TRBJ1-5, the V gene TRBV2, with D tentatively TRBD1 (5 bases). The CDR3 sequence is 12 residues long. From germline, CDR1 is SNHLY and CDR2 FYNNEI. Trimming took off 8 bases at V and 5 bases at J, with 10 bases between the two ends.

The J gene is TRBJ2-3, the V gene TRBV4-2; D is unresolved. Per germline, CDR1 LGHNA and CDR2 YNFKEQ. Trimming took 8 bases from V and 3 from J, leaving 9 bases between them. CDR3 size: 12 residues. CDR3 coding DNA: TGTGCCAGCGGTAGACGGACAGATACGCAGTATTTT. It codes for CASGRRTDTQYF.

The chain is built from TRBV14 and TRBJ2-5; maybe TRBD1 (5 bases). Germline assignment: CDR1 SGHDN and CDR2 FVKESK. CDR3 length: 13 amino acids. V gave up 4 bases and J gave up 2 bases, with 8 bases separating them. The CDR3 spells CASSPGQQETQYF. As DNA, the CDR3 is TGTGCCAGCAGCCCTGGACAACAAGAGACCCAGTACTTC. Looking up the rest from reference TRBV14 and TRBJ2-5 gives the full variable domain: EAGVTQFPSHSVIEKGQTVTLRCDPISGHDNLYWYRRVMGKEIKFLLHFVKESKQDESGMPNNRFLAERTGGTYSTLKVQPAELEDSGVYFCASSPGQQETQYFGPGTRLLVL.

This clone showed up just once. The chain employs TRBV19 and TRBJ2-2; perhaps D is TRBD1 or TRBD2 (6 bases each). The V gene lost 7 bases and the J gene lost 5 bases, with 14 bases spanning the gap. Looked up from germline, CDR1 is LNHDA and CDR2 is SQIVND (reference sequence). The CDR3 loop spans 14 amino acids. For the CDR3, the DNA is TGTGCCAGTAAGGCGAGGGGGGCGACCGGGGAGCTGTTTTTT. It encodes CASKARGATGELFF. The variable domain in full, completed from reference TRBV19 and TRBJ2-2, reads DGGITQSPKYLFRKEGQNVTLSCEQNLNHDAMYWYRQDPGQGLRLIYYSQIVNDFQKGDIAEGYSVSREKKESFPLTVTSAQKNPTAFYLCASKARGATGELFFGEGSRLTVL.

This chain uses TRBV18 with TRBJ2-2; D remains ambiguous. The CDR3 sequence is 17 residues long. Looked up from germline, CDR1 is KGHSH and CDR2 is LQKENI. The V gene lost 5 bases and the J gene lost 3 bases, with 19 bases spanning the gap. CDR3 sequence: CASSYQPDIGYTGELFF. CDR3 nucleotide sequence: TGTGCCAGCTCATATCAGCCGGATATCGGCTACACCGGGGAGCTGTTTTTT.

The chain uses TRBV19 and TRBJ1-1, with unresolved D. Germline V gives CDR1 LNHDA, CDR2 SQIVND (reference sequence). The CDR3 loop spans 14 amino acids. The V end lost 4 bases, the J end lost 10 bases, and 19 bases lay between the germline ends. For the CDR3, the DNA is TGTGCCAGTAGTAAAGGAATGGCCAGACTTGGAGCTTTCTTT. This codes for CASSKGMARLGAFF.

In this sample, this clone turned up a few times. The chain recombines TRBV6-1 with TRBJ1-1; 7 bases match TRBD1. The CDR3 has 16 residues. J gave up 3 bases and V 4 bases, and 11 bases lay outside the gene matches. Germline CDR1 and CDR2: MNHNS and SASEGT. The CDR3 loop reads CASSARQGIGYTEAFF. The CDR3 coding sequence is TGTGCCAGCAGTGCCCGACAGGGTATCGGGTACACTGAAGCTTTCTTT.

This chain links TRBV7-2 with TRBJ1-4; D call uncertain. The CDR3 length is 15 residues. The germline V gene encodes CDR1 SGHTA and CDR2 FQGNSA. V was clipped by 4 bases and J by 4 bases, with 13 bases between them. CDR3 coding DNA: TGTGCCAGCAGCTGGGGAGGCCCCCTTAATGAAAAACTGTTTTTT. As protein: CASSWGGPLNEKLFF. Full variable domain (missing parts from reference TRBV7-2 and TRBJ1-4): GAGVSQSPSNKVTEKGKDVELRCDPISGHTALYWYRQSLGQGLEFLIYFQGNSAPDKSGLPSDRFSAERTGGSVSTLTIQRTQQEDSAVYLCASSWGGPLNEKLFFGSGTQLSVL.

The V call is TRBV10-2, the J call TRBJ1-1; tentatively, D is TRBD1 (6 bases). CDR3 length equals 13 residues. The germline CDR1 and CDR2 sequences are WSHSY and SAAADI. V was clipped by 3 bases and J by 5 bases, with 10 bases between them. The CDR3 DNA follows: TGCGCCAGCAGTGAAGGGGGTAGGACTGAAGCTTTCTTT. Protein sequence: CASSEGGRTEAFF.

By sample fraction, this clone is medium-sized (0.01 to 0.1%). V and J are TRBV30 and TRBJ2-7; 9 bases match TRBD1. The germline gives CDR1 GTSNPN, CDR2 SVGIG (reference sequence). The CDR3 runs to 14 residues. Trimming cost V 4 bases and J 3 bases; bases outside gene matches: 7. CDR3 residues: CAWTPTGGRYEQYF. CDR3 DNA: TGTGCCTGGACCCCGACAGGGGGACGCTACGAGCAGTACTTC.

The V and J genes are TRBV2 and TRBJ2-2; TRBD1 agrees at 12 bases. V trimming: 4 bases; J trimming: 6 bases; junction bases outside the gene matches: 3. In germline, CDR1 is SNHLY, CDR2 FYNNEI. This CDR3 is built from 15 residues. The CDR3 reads CASSVGTGGAGELFF. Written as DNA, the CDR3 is TGTGCCAGCAGTGTCGGGACAGGGGGCGCCGGGGAGCTGTTTTTT. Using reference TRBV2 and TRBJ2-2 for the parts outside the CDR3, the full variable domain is EPEVTQTPSHQVTQMGQEVILRCVPISNHLYFYWYRQILGQKVEFLVSFYNNEISEKSEIFDDQFSVERPDGSNFTLKIRSTKLEDSAMYFCASSVGTGGAGELFFGEGSRLTVL.

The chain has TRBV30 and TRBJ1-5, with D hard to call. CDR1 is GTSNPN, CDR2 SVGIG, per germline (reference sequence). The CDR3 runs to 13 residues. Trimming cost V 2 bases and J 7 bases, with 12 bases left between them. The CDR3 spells CAWSSQTVQPQHF. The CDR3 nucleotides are TGTGCCTGGAGTTCCCAAACAGTACAGCCCCAGCATTTT.

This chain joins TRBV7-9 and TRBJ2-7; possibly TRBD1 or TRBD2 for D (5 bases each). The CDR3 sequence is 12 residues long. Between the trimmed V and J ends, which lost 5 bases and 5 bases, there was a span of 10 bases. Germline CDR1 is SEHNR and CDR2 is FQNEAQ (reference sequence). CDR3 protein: CASSVGGNEQYF. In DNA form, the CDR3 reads TGTGCCAGCAGCGTTGGGGGAAACGAGCAGTACTTC.